Listed below are T cell receptor beta chains from one sample, sequenced in a study of T cell responses to AZD1222 COVID-19 vaccine. Data came from immunoSEQ multiplex PCR; TCRdb stores just in-frame clones and leaves some out. The sample records over 100,000 clones, 80% to 85% being singletons. Sequencing used peripheral blood, obtained on day 0 of AZD1222 vaccination. Every receptor here comes from an adult in good health. Both conserved end residues are part of each CDR3. The order of the fields is J gene, V gene, CDR3 protein.

TRBJ1-4,TRBV3-1/TRBV3-2,CASSRIPGQGESNEKLFF
TRBJ1-5,TRBV10-3,CAISQQNQPQHF
TRBJ1-3,TRBV19,CASSALRGWSSGNTIYF
TRBJ2-7,TRBV3-1/TRBV3-2,CASSQESHEQYF
TRBJ1-3,TRBV28,CASSFQDGYTIYF
TRBJ2-4,TRBV28,CASSGPNRNIQYF
TRBJ1-1,TRBV27,CASSSKSGTVMNTEAFF
TRBJ1-2,TRBV6-6,CASSRATGNYGYTF
TRBJ2-1,TRBV21-1,CASSKVGKRVNYNEQFF
TRBJ2-2,TRBV2,CAARLTAGELFF
TRBJ1-5,TRBV28,CASSASVLSSNQPQHF
TRBJ2-2,TRBV5-1,CASSLSTATGELFF
TRBJ2-7,TRBV7-8,CASSLGGQGTQYF
TRBJ2-5,TRBV7-2,CASSFVEQETQYF
TRBJ1-6,TRBV6-5,CASSYFIINSPLHF
TRBJ2-1,TRBV7-8,CASTPTGGTSYNEQFF
TRBJ2-3,TRBV7-9,CASSLAGSYTDTQYF
TRBJ2-1,TRBV5-4,CASSPGGRGNEQFF
TRBJ1-2,TRBV5-4,CASSLEANYGYTF
TRBJ2-2,TRBV11-3,CASSLDGRGSGELFF
TRBJ2-4,TRBV19,CASSGLAKNIQYF